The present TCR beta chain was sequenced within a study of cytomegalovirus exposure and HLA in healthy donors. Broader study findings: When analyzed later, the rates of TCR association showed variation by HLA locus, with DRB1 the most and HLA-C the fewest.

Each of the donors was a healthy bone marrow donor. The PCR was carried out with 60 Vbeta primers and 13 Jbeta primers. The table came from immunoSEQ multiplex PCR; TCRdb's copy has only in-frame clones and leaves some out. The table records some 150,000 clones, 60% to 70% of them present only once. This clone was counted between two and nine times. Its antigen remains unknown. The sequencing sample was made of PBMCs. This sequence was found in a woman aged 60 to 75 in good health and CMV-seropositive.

The CDR3 DNA is TGCGCCAGCAGCCAAGATTTGGGACTAGCGGGCGAGCAGTACTTC. This codes for CASSQDLGLAGEQYF. V usage is TRBV4-3 and J usage is TRBJ2-7; 12 bases align to TRBD2. With V trimmed by 0 bases and J by 6 bases, 3 bases remained unmatched. Germline CDR1 LGHNA, CDR2 YSLEER. The CDR3 sequence is 15 residues long.